This T cell receptor beta chain emerged from a study of spatial heterogeneity in lung cancer. The wider study: Each distinct TCR and UMI combination averaged more than ten appearances in raw reads. Study observations and caveats: Ubiquitous expanded TCR counts tracked ubiquitous nonsynonymous mutations; regional expanded TCR counts tracked regional nonsynonymous mutations. Counts of expanded alpha and beta TCRs within tumors tracked the tumor nonsynonymous mutation count.

Time point given: sample taken at primary tumor resection. Patients with untreated early-stage non-small cell lung cancer, numbering 72, were the donors. TCRdb redid the calling of the 5' RACE reads with MiXCR, one entry per CDR3 protein. The table lists 6,000 to 8,500 distinct CDR3 sequences, 13% of them singletons, with around 8% in the top ten. By share of the sample, this clonotype is medium-sized. Its antigen is unidentified. Germline-derived CDR1 and CDR2 are LNHDA and SQIVND (reference sequence). The CDR3 is 14 residues long. V lost 5 bases to trimming and J lost 8 bases, with 13 bases between them.

Sequenced here: lung tumor tissue, sampled at surgery. The receptor comes from a male donor with early-stage non-small cell lung cancer. The J gene is TRBJ1-6, the V gene TRBV19; unclear D gene. CDR3: CASSSLNPDSPLHF. As DNA, the CDR3 is TGTGCCAGTAGTTCGCTCAATCCGGATTCACCCCTCCACTTT.